The clone carrying this T cell receptor beta chain was detected only once. This record comes from a study of T cell changes during pregnancy in multiple sclerosis. Trimming at V came to 7 bases and at J to 3 bases, leaving 11 bases not matched to a gene. Germline assignment: CDR1 MNHEY and CDR2 SMNVEV (reference sequence). The CDR3 sequence is 15 residues long. Using immunoSEQ multiplex PCR, the repertoire was profiled, and TCRdb retains in-frame clones only, with some absent. Here the sample spans around 73,000 clones, 85% to 95% being singletons. This receptor was taken from a female donor in good health, enrolled as a control in a pregnancy study. This specimen consisted of peripheral blood, obtained in the third trimester of pregnancy. The chain carries TRBV27 and TRBJ2-7, with 8 nucleotides matching TRBD1. The CDR3 region is CASNLVTGVLYEQYF. The CDR3 DNA reads as TGTGCCAGCAACCTTGTGACAGGGGTCCTCTACGAGCAGTACTTC.